These 24 T cell receptor beta chains originate from one sample sequenced in a study of T cell responses to AZD1222 COVID-19 vaccine. TCRdb's copy holds only in-frame clones and misses some; the assay was immunoSEQ multiplex PCR. The sample lists roughly 77,000 clones; roughly 86% were seen once. Sequences were derived from peripheral blood, sampled on day 0 of MenACWY control vaccination. Receptors were obtained from an adult in good health.

V is TRBV5-5 and J is TRBJ2-3; D possibly uses TRBD1 or TRBD2 (5 bases each). Trimming took 0 bases from V and 0 from J, leaving 11 bases between them. The CDR3 is 16 amino acids. The V gene's germline CDR1 is SGHKS and CDR2 YYEKEE (reference sequence). CDR3: CASSLGDGSSTDTQYF. CDR3 sequence (DNA): TGTGCCAGCAGCTTGGGGGACGGCTCCAGCACAGATACGCAGTATTTT.

V and J are TRBV5-4 and TRBJ2-5; D is perhaps TRBD1 or TRBD2 (6 bases each). This CDR3 has 15 residues. Trimming took off 5 bases at V and 2 bases at J, with 16 bases between the two ends. CDR1 SGHNT and CDR2 YYREEE come from the germline V gene (reference sequence). The CDR3 is CASRYGGAPQETQYF. CDR3 sequence (DNA): TGTGCCAGCAGGTACGGGGGCGCCCCACAAGAGACCCAGTACTTC. The complete variable domain, with remaining parts taken from reference TRBV5-4 and TRBJ2-5, reads ETGVTQSPTHLIKTRGQQVTLRCSSQSGHNTVSWYQQALGQGPQFIFQYYREEENGRGNFPPRFSGLQFPNYSSELNVNALELDDSALYLCASRYGGAPQETQYFGPGTRLLVL.

The gene calls are TRBV5-1 and TRBJ1-4, with D hard to call. The CDR3 is made up of 14 amino acids. V lost 6 bases and J lost 2, with 11 bases in between. The V gene's germline CDR1 is SGHRS and CDR2 YFSETQ. The CDR3 loop reads CASKERATNEKLFF. CDR3 DNA: TGCGCCAGCAAGGAGAGGGCCACTAATGAAAAACTGTTTTTT.

The chain links TRBV7-2 to TRBJ2-3, with TRBD1 as a possible D gene (6 bases). Germline V gene data show CDR1 as SGHTA and CDR2 as FQGNSA. This CDR3 is 12 amino acids long. The V and J ends lost 6 bases and 10 bases respectively, with 14 bases between them. CDR3: CASREGGIAQYF. DNA for the CDR3: TGTGCCAGCAGAGAAGGGGGAATCGCGCAGTATTTT.

This chain uses TRBV13 with TRBJ2-7; 7 nucleotides align to TRBD2. CDR3 length: 12 residues. Germline loops: CDR1 PRHDT, CDR2 FYEKMQ (reference sequence). V trimming: 6 bases; J trimming: 5 bases; junction bases outside the gene matches: 4. CDR3 in amino acids: CASSLRGDEQYF. CDR3 nucleotides: TGTGCCAGCAGTCTACGGGGGGACGAGCAGTACTTC.

V is TRBV11-2 and J is TRBJ2-5; D possibly matches TRBD1 or TRBD2 (5 bases each). This CDR3 is 15 amino acids long. The germline V gene has CDR1 SGHAT and CDR2 FQNNGV. Trimming took 1 base from V and 5 from J, leaving 14 bases between them. CDR3 DNA: TGTGCCAGCAGCTTAGTTCCACTAGGGGCGGAGACCCAGTACTTC. It translates to CASSLVPLGAETQYF.

V and J are TRBV19 and TRBJ2-1; 10 nucleotides align to TRBD1. The CDR3 is made up of 15 amino acids. CDR1 and CDR2 (germline): LNHDA, SQIVND (reference sequence). The V gene end was trimmed by 3 bases and the J gene end by 3 bases; junction bases not matched to a gene: 2. CDR3 sequence (DNA): TGTGCCAGTAGTATGGACAGGGGGTTCTACAATGAGCAGTTCTTC. It translates to CASSMDRGFYNEQFF. The full variable domain, with the rest looked up from reference TRBV19 and TRBJ2-1, is DGGITQSPKYLFRKEGQNVTLSCEQNLNHDAMYWYRQDPGQGLRLIYYSQIVNDFQKGDIAEGYSVSREKKESFPLTVTSAQKNPTAFYLCASSMDRGFYNEQFFGPGTRLTVL.

The CDR3 nucleotides are TGTGCCAGCAGTGAAACCAGGGCCATGAACACTGAAGCTTTCTTT. Its protein product is CASSETRAMNTEAFF. The chain recombines TRBV2 with TRBJ1-1, with D perhaps TRBD1 (5 bases). This CDR3 comprises 15 residues. V gave up 2 bases and J gave up 0 bases, with 10 bases separating them. CDR1 is SNHLY, CDR2 FYNNEI, per germline.

This chain links TRBV7-6 with TRBJ2-5; D is unresolved. Germline V gene sequence: CDR1 SGHVS, CDR2 FNYEAQ. Trimming removed 5 bases at V and 0 bases at J, with 13 bases between. This CDR3 has 15 residues. The CDR3 loop is CASSPTPGNQETQYF. In DNA form, the CDR3 reads TGTGCCAGCAGCCCCACCCCGGGTAACCAAGAGACCCAGTACTTC.

The chain uses TRBV5-1 and TRBJ1-5; no clear D gene. CDR1 is SGHRS and CDR2 is YFSETQ in the germline V gene. The CDR3 is made up of 14 amino acids. V lost 0 bases and J lost 2, with 6 bases in between. The CDR3 coding sequence is TGCGCCAGCAGCTTGGAGGGAGGCAATCAGCCCCAGCATTTT. The encoded protein is CASSLEGGNQPQHF.

This clone was found a few times. This chain's CDR3 is CASSYRGIGNTEAFF. In DNA, the CDR3 is TGTGCCAGCAGTTATAGGGGGATAGGAAACACTGAAGCTTTCTTT. This chain connects TRBV6-5 to TRBJ1-1; a weak D match, TRBD1 (6 bases). The CDR3 length is 15 residues. Germline CDR1 is MNHEY and CDR2 is SVGAGI. Trimming stripped 3 bases from V and 2 bases from J, with 13 bases between.

This chain links TRBV5-1 with TRBJ2-5; the D gene is possibly TRBD1 (6 bases). CDR1 and CDR2 (germline): SGHRS, YFSETQ. The CDR3 runs 14 residues. Trimming left V 0 bases short and J 1 base short, with 7 bases between. CDR3 amino acids: CASSLEQGQETQYF. Written as DNA, the CDR3 is TGCGCCAGCAGCTTGGAACAGGGCCAAGAGACCCAGTACTTC.

The rearrangement links TRBV7-9 to TRBJ1-6; D gene uncertain. V gave up 4 bases and J gave up 8 bases, with 15 bases separating them. From germline, CDR1 is SEHNR and CDR2 FQNEAQ (reference sequence). This CDR3 comprises 15 residues. The CDR3 DNA follows: TGTGCCAGCAGCTCGCTCGTCGAGAGGGATTCACCCCTCCACTTT. As protein: CASSSLVERDSPLHF.

The V call is TRBV6-6, the J call TRBJ1-4; 9 positions agree with TRBD1. Trimming took 5 bases from V and 0 from J; bases not matched to a gene: 10. There are 18 residues in the CDR3. Germline V gene data show CDR1 as MNHNY and CDR2 as SVGAGI (reference sequence). The CDR3 coding sequence is TGTGCCAGCAGTCGCACCGGACAGGGGTTTTCAACTAATGAAAAACTGTTTTTT. Translated: CASSRTGQGFSTNEKLFF.

The V gene is TRBV5-4, the J gene TRBJ2-5; D uncertain. The germline V gene encodes CDR1 SGHNT and CDR2 YYREEE (reference sequence). Trimming pared 6 bases from V and 5 bases from J, leaving 17 bases between. The CDR3 is made up of 14 amino acids. The CDR3 DNA is TGTGCCAGCAAAACCCGTAGTATTGGGGAGACCCAGTACTTC. It specifies CASKTRSIGETQYF.

The J gene is TRBJ2-3, the V gene TRBV9; D perhaps matches TRBD1 (6 bases). Trimming stripped 4 bases from V and 0 bases from J, with 12 bases between. The CDR3 sequence is 15 residues long. The germline V gene encodes CDR1 SGDLS and CDR2 YYNGEE. Here the CDR3 reads CASSWGQGSTDTQYF. CDR3 in DNA: TGTGCCAGCAGCTGGGGGCAGGGGAGCACAGATACGCAGTATTTT.

This rearrangement joins TRBV7-2 to TRBJ2-4; D may be TRBD2 (5 bases). This CDR3 is built from 14 residues. Germline V gene lookup returns CDR1 SGHTA and CDR2 FQGNSA. V was pared by 3 bases and J by 0 bases, with 6 bases between. The CDR3 here is CASSFGLAKNIQYF. CDR3 in DNA: TGTGCCAGCAGCTTTGGACTAGCCAAAAACATTCAGTACTTC. Full variable domain (missing parts from reference TRBV7-2 and TRBJ2-4): GAGVSQSPSNKVTEKGKDVELRCDPISGHTALYWYRQSLGQGLEFLIYFQGNSAPDKSGLPSDRFSAERTGGSVSTLTIQRTQQEDSAVYLCASSFGLAKNIQYFGAGTRLSVL.

This clone was detected only once. In DNA, the CDR3 is TGTGCCAGCAGTTGGGGACTACGAGAGACCCAGTACTTC. The encoded protein is CASSWGLRETQYF. The chain couples TRBV6-2 or TRBV6-3 to TRBJ2-5; 7 nucleotides match TRBD2. J was trimmed by 4 bases and V by 4 bases; bases with no gene match: 3. Germline V gene data show CDR1 as MNHEY and CDR2 as SVGEGT. The CDR3 has 13 amino acids.

The V and J genes are TRBV2 and TRBJ1-2, with 9 bases fitting TRBD1. Germline V gene sequence: CDR1 SNHLY, CDR2 FYNNEI. CDR3 length: 13 residues. J gave up 5 bases and V 5 bases, and 3 bases lay outside the gene matches. The CDR3 DNA follows: TGTGCCAGCAGTCCCGGGACAGGGTATGGCTACACCTTC. It is translated as CASSPGTGYGYTF.

The chain combines TRBV12-5 with TRBJ2-6, with no clear D. CDR1 and CDR2 from the germline V gene are LGHNT and FRNRAP. The V and J ends lost 2 bases and 2 bases respectively, with 1 base between them. The CDR3 loop spans 13 amino acids. The CDR3 sequence is CASGLTGANVLTF. CDR3 sequence (DNA): TGTGCTAGTGGTTTGACTGGGGCCAACGTCCTGACTTTC.

The chain links TRBV11-2 to TRBJ1-1; D gene ambiguous. Germline CDR1 is SGHAT and CDR2 is FQNNGV. Trimming removed 5 bases from V and 1 base from J, with 14 bases in between. The CDR3 is made up of 15 amino acids. This CDR3 reads CASSLTIVGNTEAFF. The CDR3 nucleotides read TGTGCCAGCAGCCTCACGATCGTAGGGAACACTGAAGCTTTCTTT.

The rearrangement links TRBV19 to TRBJ2-1, with 8 bases lining up with TRBD2. The CDR3 length is 16 residues. Germline loops: CDR1 LNHDA, CDR2 SQIVND (reference sequence). V lost 2 bases, J lost 7 bases, and 10 bases stayed unmatched. In DNA form, the CDR3 reads TGTGCCAGTAGTATACGGTCGGGGGGGATGGGGAATGAGCAGTTCTTC. Its translation is CASSIRSGGMGNEQFF.

This sequence joins TRBV2 and TRBJ1-2; possibly TRBD1 for D (6 bases). The CDR3 has 14 residues. Trimming removed 4 bases at V and 2 bases at J, with 11 bases between. Germline CDR1 and CDR2: SNHLY and FYNNEI. The CDR3 sequence: CASSGTASNYGYTF. CDR3 nucleotide sequence: TGTGCCAGCAGTGGGACAGCAAGCAACTATGGCTACACCTTC.

In its sample, this clone was seen once. The chain is built from TRBV6-1 and TRBJ2-1; TRBD2 might be the D (6 bases). From germline, CDR1 is MNHNS and CDR2 SASEGT. The CDR3 runs 13 residues. Between the trimmed V and J ends, which lost 2 bases and 10 bases, there was a span of 12 bases. CDR3 sequence reads: CASSERGAGEQFF. The CDR3 coding sequence is TGTGCCAGCAGTGAACGCGGGGCGGGAGAGCAGTTCTTC.